This T cell receptor (beta chain) was sequenced during a study of T cell responses to AZD1222 COVID-19 vaccine. The study, taken as a whole, reports: Mapped onto spike, vaccine-associated CD4 TCRs spanned it and were dominant at 160-218 and 743-854. Baseline seropositives among AZD1222 recipients totaled only 5 to 7. It should be noted that donors were predominantly white British and more often female, and clonal diversity was possibly underestimated.

The protocol was immunoSEQ multiplex PCR, while the TCRdb copy is restricted to in-frame clones and leaves out a portion. The repertoire holds some 130,000 clones, with over 85% as singletons. Second-dose intervals near 4 or 12 weeks were combined. Germline V gene lookup returns CDR1 GTSNPN and CDR2 SVGIG (reference sequence). The trim removed 0 bases at V and 3 bases at J, leaving 5 bases unmatched. CDR3 length equals 16 residues. Concerning this clone itself: The antigen is unknown.

The sample here was peripheral blood, taken 28 days after the second AZD1222 dose. The gene calls are TRBV30 and TRBJ1-6; TRBD1 matches at 7 bases. The clonotype comes from an adult who received the AZD1222 COVID-19 vaccine. The DNA of the CDR3 is TGTGCCTGGAGTGTAGCAGGGGGAGACTATAATTCACCCCTCCACTTT. It yields the protein CAWSVAGGDYNSPLHF.